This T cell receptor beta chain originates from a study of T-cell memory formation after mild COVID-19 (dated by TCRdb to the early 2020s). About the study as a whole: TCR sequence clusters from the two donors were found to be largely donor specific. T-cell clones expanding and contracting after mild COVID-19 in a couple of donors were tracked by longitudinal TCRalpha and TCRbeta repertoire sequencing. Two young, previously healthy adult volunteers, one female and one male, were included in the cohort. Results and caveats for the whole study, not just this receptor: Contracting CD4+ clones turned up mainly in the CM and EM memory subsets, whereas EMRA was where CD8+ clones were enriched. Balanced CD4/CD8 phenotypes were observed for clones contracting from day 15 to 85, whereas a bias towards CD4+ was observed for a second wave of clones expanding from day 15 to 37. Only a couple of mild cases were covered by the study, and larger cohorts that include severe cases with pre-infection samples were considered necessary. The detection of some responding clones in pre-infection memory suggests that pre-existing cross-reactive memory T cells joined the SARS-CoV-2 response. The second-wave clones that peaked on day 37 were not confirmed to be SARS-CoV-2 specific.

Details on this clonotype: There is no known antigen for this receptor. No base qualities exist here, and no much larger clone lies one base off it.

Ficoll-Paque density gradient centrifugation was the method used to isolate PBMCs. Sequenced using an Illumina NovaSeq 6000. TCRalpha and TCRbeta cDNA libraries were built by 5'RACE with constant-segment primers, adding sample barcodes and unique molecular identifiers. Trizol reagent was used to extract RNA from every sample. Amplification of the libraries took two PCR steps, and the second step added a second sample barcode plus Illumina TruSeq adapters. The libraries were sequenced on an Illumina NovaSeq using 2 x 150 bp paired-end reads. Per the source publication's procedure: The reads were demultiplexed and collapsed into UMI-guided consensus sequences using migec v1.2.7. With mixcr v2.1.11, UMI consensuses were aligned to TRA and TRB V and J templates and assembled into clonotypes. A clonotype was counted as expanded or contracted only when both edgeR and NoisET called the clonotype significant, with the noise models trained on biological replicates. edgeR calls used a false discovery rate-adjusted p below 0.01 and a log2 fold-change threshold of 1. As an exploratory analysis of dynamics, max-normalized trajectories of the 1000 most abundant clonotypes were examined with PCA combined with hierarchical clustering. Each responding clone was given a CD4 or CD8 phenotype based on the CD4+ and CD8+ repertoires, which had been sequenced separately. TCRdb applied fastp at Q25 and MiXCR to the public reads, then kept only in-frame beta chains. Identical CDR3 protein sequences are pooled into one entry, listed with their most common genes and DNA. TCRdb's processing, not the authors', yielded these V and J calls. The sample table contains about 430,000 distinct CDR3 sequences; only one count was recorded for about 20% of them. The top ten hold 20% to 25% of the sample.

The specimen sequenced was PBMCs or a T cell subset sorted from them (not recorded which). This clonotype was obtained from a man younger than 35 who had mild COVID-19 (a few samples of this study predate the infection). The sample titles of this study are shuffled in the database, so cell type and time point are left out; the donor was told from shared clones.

The DNA sequence is TGTGCCAGCAGTCCTACCACTGCGCAGGGAAGGGGCTACACCTTC. Its coded protein is CASSPTTAQGRGYTF. Here the chain combines TRBV6-1 and TRBJ1-2; possibly the D gene is TRBD1, per 5 matching bases. Cut back by 5 bases and 8 bases, the V and J ends lie 21 bases apart. Based on the germline V gene, the CDR1 and CDR2 sequences are MNHNS and SASEGT. From cysteine to phenylalanine, the CDR3 is 15 amino acids long. CDR3 DNA is the only sequence kept; it has 45 bases, read in frame from the first base.